This entry is about one TCR beta chain. Germline loops: CDR1 SGHDT, CDR2 YYEEEE. Trimming left V 1 base short and J 2 bases short, with 7 bases between. The CDR3 runs 13 residues. These data come from a study of blood T cell repertoires in COVID-19. TCRdb's table, derived via immunoSEQ multiplex PCR, lists solely in-frame clones and lacks some. The data show about 110,000 clones, around 88% seen once. The chain has TRBV5-6 and TRBJ2-7; D ambiguous. The TCR was taken from a man aged 50 to 60 with active or convalescent COVID-19. Input material: peripheral blood. DNA of the CDR3: TGTGCCAGCAGCTTGCGTGGAGCCTACGAGCAGTACTTC. Amino acids: CASSLRGAYEQYF.